The clone carrying this T cell receptor beta chain was seen once. Antigen: not known. This specimen belongs to a study of human T cells and chemical hapten exposure. Study outcomes and limitations: Significantly greater numbers of large CDR3 similarity clusters came from expanded TCRs than from controls. TCRs above 1 in 1000 frequency did not change with DPC sensitization.

Indicated time point: patch test 1, 2 weeks after DPC sensitization. Treatment denoted: therapeutic diphenylcyclopropenone sensitization with weekly scalp DPC. Ahead of each patch test application, blood was drawn. The library labeled individual cDNA molecules by adding unique molecular identifiers to them. TCRdb re-analysed the RACE reads in MiXCR, keeping a single row per CDR3 protein. The sample records around 340,000 distinct CDR3 sequences, around 7% being singletons. The specimen was whole blood, collected in connection with sensitization to the hapten diphenylcyclopropenone (DPC). This receptor was taken from a woman between 18 and 30 years old with alopecia areata. Some clones in this sample may be carry-over from other donors' samples.

Here the CDR3 DNA reads TGTGCCAGCACCAATGGGGGGGCGGGCACTGAAGCTTTCTTT. Its protein product is CASTNGGAGTEAFF. The J gene is TRBJ1-1, the V gene TRBV27; maybe TRBD1 (6 bases). V lost 7 bases and J 4 bases, leaving 16 bases between the germline ends. Germline CDR1 MNHEY, CDR2 SMNVEV (reference sequence). The CDR3 consists of 14 residues.